The present TCR beta chain was sequenced within a study of CD8+CD57+ T cells in acquired aplastic anemia. As for this clonotype: Its antigen remains unknown.

CDR1 and CDR2 from the germline V gene are MRHNA and SNTAGT. This CDR3 has 14 amino acids. J lost 4 bases, V lost 4 bases, and 2 bases had no gene match. CDR3 and TCR beta VDJ profiling relied on a genomic DNA template. TCRdb re-called the reads through MiXCR, storing one row per CDR3 protein. There are about 20,000 distinct CDR3 sequences in the sample; almost 40% occur only once, and about 90% lies in the top ten. For sequencing, patients were chosen who had shown expansion of CD8+CD57+ cells by flow cytometry. Every patient had severe acquired aplastic anemia. Mean DNA yield of bead-enriched CD8+CD57+ cells was approximately 1.5 ug. Whole-study findings and limits: Relative to total CD4+ and CD8+ pools, CD8+CD57+ cells had lower diversity in patients. Patients versus controls showed no significant CD8+ Simpson's diversity difference.

The specimen was CD8+CD57+ T cells sorted from PBMCs. Specified subset: bead-enriched CD8+CD57+ effector memory T cells from SAA patients. This receptor was obtained from a human donor with aplastic anemia. V usage is TRBV6-4 and J usage is TRBJ2-3; TRBD1 aligns across 10 bases. The CDR3 region is CASSAGTGADTQYF. The CDR3 coding sequence is TGTGCCAGCAGTGCCGGGACAGGGGCAGATACGCAGTATTTT.